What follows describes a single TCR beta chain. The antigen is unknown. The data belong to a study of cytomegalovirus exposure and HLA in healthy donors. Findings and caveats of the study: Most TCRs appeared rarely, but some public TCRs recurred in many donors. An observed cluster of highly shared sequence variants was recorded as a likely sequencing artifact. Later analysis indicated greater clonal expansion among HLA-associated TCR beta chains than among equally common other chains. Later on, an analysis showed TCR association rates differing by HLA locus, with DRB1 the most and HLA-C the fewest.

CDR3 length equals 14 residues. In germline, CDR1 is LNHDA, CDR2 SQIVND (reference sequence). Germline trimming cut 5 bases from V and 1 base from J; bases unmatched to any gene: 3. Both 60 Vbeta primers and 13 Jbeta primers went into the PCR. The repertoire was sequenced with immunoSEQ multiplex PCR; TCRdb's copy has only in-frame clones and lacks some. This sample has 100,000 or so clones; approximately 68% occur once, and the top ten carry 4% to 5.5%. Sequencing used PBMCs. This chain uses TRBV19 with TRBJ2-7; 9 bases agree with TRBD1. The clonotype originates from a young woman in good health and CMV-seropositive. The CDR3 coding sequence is TGTGCCAGTAGTCGCGACAGGGGGTCCTACGAGCAGTACTTC. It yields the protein CASSRDRGSYEQYF. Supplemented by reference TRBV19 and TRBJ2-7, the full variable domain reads DGGITQSPKYLFRKEGQNVTLSCEQNLNHDAMYWYRQDPGQGLRLIYYSQIVNDFQKGDIAEGYSVSREKKESFPLTVTSAQKNPTAFYLCASSRDRGSYEQYFGPGTRLTVT.